These 25 T cell receptor beta chains came from one sample sequenced in a study of T cell responses to AZD1222 COVID-19 vaccine. Assay: immunoSEQ multiplex PCR; the TCRdb copy retains only in-frame clones and omits some. The sample has 120,000 to 150,000 clones, about nine tenths seen once. The material was peripheral blood, obtained on day 0 of AZD1222 vaccination. These TCRs come from an adult in good health.

V usage is TRBV21-1 and J usage is TRBJ2-3; the table's D gene call, TRBD2, was not cross checked with the DNA. TRBV21-1 is shown as a pseudogene. The CDR3 contains 20 residues. The CDR3 coding sequence is TGTGCCAGCAGCCTAAGGTATATCGGACTAGCGGGATACCACACAGATACGCAGTATTTT. This codes for CASSLRYIGLAGYHTDTQYF.

This chain joins TRBV24-1 and TRBJ2-1; 7 bases map to TRBD2. V lost 1 base, J lost 3 bases, and 5 bases stayed unmatched. The CDR3 loop spans 16 amino acids. CDR1 and CDR2 from the germline V gene are KGHDR and SFDVKD. For the CDR3, the DNA is TGTGCCACCAGTGATTTTGCGGGAGTAGGCTACAATGAGCAGTTCTTC. This sequence encodes CATSDFAGVGYNEQFF.

This clone appeared a single time. The genes are TRBV7-2 and TRBJ2-1, with D perhaps given as TRBD1 or TRBD2 (6 bases each). The CDR3 has 14 amino acids. Germline V gene data show CDR1 as SGHTA and CDR2 as FQGNSA. Trimming took 6 bases from V and 9 from J, leaving 18 bases between them. The CDR3 loop is CASSLRGYGGEQFF. The DNA for the CDR3 is TGTGCCAGCAGTCTAAGGGGGTACGGGGGTGAGCAGTTCTTC.

The V and J genes are TRBV2 and TRBJ2-5, with D perhaps assigned TRBD1 or TRBD2 (5 bases each). Germline assignment: CDR1 SNHLY and CDR2 FYNNEI. The CDR3 has 14 amino acids. V was clipped by 5 bases and J by 5 bases, with 15 bases between them. The CDR3 region is CASSSDSGRETQYF. In DNA form, the CDR3 reads TGTGCCAGCAGTTCCGACAGCGGCAGGGAGACCCAGTACTTC.

The sample holds a few counts of this clone. The CDR3 is CASPISTGDTEAFF. Written as DNA, the CDR3 is TGTGCCAGCCCAATTAGTACAGGGGACACTGAAGCTTTCTTT. The chain joins TRBV25-1 to TRBJ1-1, with 7 bases lining up with TRBD1. The germline CDR1 and CDR2 sequences are MGHDK and SYGVNS. The length of the CDR3 is 14 residues. The V segment lost 8 bases and the J segment 3 bases; nucleotides outside the gene matches: 9.

CDR3 region: CASSLSRDRRAIYEQYF. The CDR3 DNA reads as TGTGCCAGCAGCTTGTCCCGGGACAGGAGGGCCATCTACGAGCAGTACTTC. The V and J genes are TRBV5-6 and TRBJ2-7; TRBD1 matches 8 bases. Per germline, CDR1 SGHDT and CDR2 YYEEEE. The CDR3 extends over 17 amino acids. After removal of 1 base from V and 3 bases from J, the junction contained 12 bases not matched to a gene.

This chain connects TRBV7-9 to TRBJ1-5; TRBD1 matches 8 bases. The V gene's germline CDR1 is SEHNR and CDR2 FQNEAQ (reference sequence). The junction had 12 bases not matched to a gene; V was cut back by 5 bases and J by 9 bases. There are 15 residues in the CDR3. The CDR3 region has the DNA TGTGCCAGCAGCCCGGACAGGGCGGCCAAGACGCCCCAGCATTTT. Translation: CASSPDRAAKTPQHF.

This chain connects TRBV6-6 to TRBJ2-5; D assignment may be TRBD1 or TRBD2 (5 bases each). This CDR3 has 12 residues. Germline CDR1 MNHNY, CDR2 SVGAGI (reference sequence). Trimming removed 6 bases from V and 3 bases from J, with 8 bases in between. The CDR3 sequence: CASSQGEETQYF. In nucleotides, the CDR3 is TGTGCCAGCAGCCAGGGAGAAGAGACCCAGTACTTC.

As DNA, the CDR3 is TGTGCCAGCAGCCCTCGGGCTAGCGCTAACACCGGGGAGCTGTTTTTT. Translation gives CASSPRASANTGELFF. The chain couples TRBV9 to TRBJ2-2, with a tentative D call TRBD2 (6 bases). This CDR3 is built from 16 residues. Germline V CDR1 and CDR2: SGDLS, YYNGEE. Trimming pared 4 bases from V and 2 bases from J, leaving 15 bases between. Variable domain in full (rest from reference TRBV9 and TRBJ2-2): DSGVTQTPKHLITATGQRVTLRCSPRSGDLSVYWYQQSLDQGLQFLIQYYNGEERAKGNILERFSAQQFPDLHSELNLSSLELGDSALYFCASSPRASANTGELFFGEGSRLTVL.

The chain links TRBV14 to TRBJ2-7; a weak D match, TRBD1 (6 bases). V was shortened by 2 bases and J by 6 bases, with 17 bases between the two germline ends. The CDR3 loop spans 15 amino acids. In germline, CDR1 is SGHDN, CDR2 FVKESK. CDR3 region: CASSQLATGPLEQYF. In nucleotides, the CDR3 is TGTGCCAGCAGCCAATTGGCTACAGGGCCCCTCGAGCAGTACTTC.

The rearrangement joins TRBV19 to TRBJ1-2; D remains unclear. This CDR3 spans 12 amino acids. Trimming pared 10 bases from V and 3 bases from J, leaving 12 bases between. Per the germline V gene, CDR1 is LNHDA and CDR2 is SQIVND (reference sequence). CDR3 loop: CATEKGYYGYTF. The CDR3 coding sequence is TGTGCCACCGAAAAGGGTTACTATGGCTACACCTTC. Using reference TRBV19 and TRBJ1-2 for the parts outside the CDR3, the full variable domain is DGGITQSPKYLFRKEGQNVTLSCEQNLNHDAMYWYRQDPGQGLRLIYYSQIVNDFQKGDIAEGYSVSREKKESFPLTVTSAQKNPTAFYLCATEKGYYGYTFGSGTRLTVV.

The J gene is TRBJ1-3, the V gene TRBV30; no firm D call. Trimming pared 0 bases from V and 0 bases from J, leaving 15 bases between. CDR1 GTSNPN and CDR2 SVGIG come from the germline V gene (reference sequence). The CDR3 spans 17 residues. CDR3 loop: CAWSVSGSGFSGNTIYF. CDR3 DNA sequence: TGTGCCTGGAGTGTTAGTGGCAGCGGATTCTCTGGAAACACCATATATTTT.

This CDR3 is CASSRNRAGTSGDNEQFF. The CDR3 DNA reads as TGTGCCAGCAGTCGGAACAGAGCCGGGACTAGCGGGGACAATGAGCAGTTCTTC. The rearrangement uses TRBV6-2 or TRBV6-3 and TRBJ2-1; TRBD2 matches at 13 bases. Germline-derived CDR1 and CDR2 are MNHEY and SVGEGT. The length of the CDR3 is 18 residues. V trimming: 5 bases; J trimming: 5 bases; junction bases outside the gene matches: 12.

This chain connects TRBV7-9 to TRBJ1-2, with D tentatively TRBD1 (5 bases). Between the trimmed V and J ends, which lost 1 base and 5 bases, there was a span of 20 bases. The V gene's germline CDR1 is SEHNR and CDR2 FQNEAQ (reference sequence). The CDR3 has 17 residues. CDR3 nucleotide sequence: TGTGCCAGCAGCTTAGAGCAAGGGAGAGGGGCGCTTTATGGCTACACCTTC. Translation: CASSLEQGRGALYGYTF.

J is TRBJ2-1 and V is TRBV6-5; 7 nucleotides line up with TRBD2. V dropped 3 bases and J dropped 3; count of bases not matched to a gene: 5. CDR1 MNHEY and CDR2 SVGAGI come from the germline V gene. The CDR3 has 15 residues. In DNA, the CDR3 is TGTGCCAGCAGTTATGCGGGAGAAAGCTACAATGAGCAGTTCTTC. As protein: CASSYAGESYNEQFF.

In DNA, the CDR3 is TGTGCCAGCAGCTTTGAGGGCACCGGGGAGCTGTTTTTT. It is translated as CASSFEGTGELFF. The gene calls are TRBV11-2 and TRBJ2-2, with D perhaps TRBD2 (5 bases). Per germline, CDR1 SGHAT and CDR2 FQNNGV. The V end lost 3 bases, the J end lost 4 bases, and 6 bases lay between the germline ends. The CDR3 loop spans 13 amino acids.

CDR3 region: CSVSAPPQPQHF. CDR3 nucleotides: TGCAGCGTTTCCGCCCCCCCTCAGCCCCAGCATTTT. The chain uses TRBV29-1 and TRBJ1-5; D remains unclear. Trimming stripped 5 bases from V and 6 bases from J, with 11 bases between. The CDR3 length is 12 residues. The germline V gene encodes CDR1 SQVTM and CDR2 ANQGSEA. The full variable domain, completed using reference TRBV29-1 and TRBJ1-5, is SAVISQKPSRDICQRGTSLTIQCQVDSQVTMMFWYRQQPGQSLTLIATANQGSEATYESGFVIDKFPISRPNLTFSTLTVSNMSPEDSSIYLCSVSAPPQPQHFGDGTRLSIL.

This clone appeared once. This sequence joins TRBV7-2 and TRBJ2-1, with D uncertain. Trimming cost V 4 bases and J 4 bases, with 8 bases left between them. CDR3 length: 13 residues. Germline V gene sequence: CDR1 SGHTA, CDR2 FQGNSA. The CDR3 DNA sequence: TGTGCCAGCAGCTCTGACTCTTACAATGAGCAGTTCTTC. Its translation: CASSSDSYNEQFF.

This clone was found a few times. This CDR3 reads CASSVRGNEQFF. The DNA for the CDR3 is TGTGCCAGCAGCGTCCGGGGGAATGAGCAGTTCTTC. The chain is built from TRBV7-6 and TRBJ2-1; D possibly corresponds to TRBD2 (6 bases). V gave up 5 bases and J gave up 7 bases, with 9 bases separating them. The CDR3 loop spans 12 amino acids. The germline gives CDR1 SGHVS, CDR2 FNYEAQ.

The V call is TRBV3-1 (or the pseudogene TRBV3-2), the J call TRBJ1-2; D not certain. Trimming pared 0 bases from V and 2 bases from J, leaving 4 bases between. This CDR3 spans 13 amino acids. Germline V gene sequence: CDR1 LGHDT, CDR2 YNNKEL (reference sequence). The CDR3 region is CASSQEPNYGYTF. For the CDR3, the DNA is TGTGCCAGCAGCCAAGAACCGAACTATGGCTACACCTTC.

There are a few counts of this clone. The chain couples TRBV14 to TRBJ1-1; D is uncertain. The ends were cut back, 0 bases at V and 5 bases at J, with 10 bases in the middle. The CDR3 is 14 amino acids. Per the germline V gene, CDR1 is SGHDN and CDR2 is FVKESK. CDR3 DNA: TGTGCCAGCAGCCAAGACACCTTGGGGACTGAAGCTTTCTTT. Its protein is CASSQDTLGTEAFF. The whole variable domain, filled in from reference TRBV14 and TRBJ1-1, reads EAGVTQFPSHSVIEKGQTVTLRCDPISGHDNLYWYRRVMGKEIKFLLHFVKESKQDESGMPNNRFLAERTGGTYSTLKVQPAELEDSGVYFCASSQDTLGTEAFFGQGTRLTVV.

This sequence joins TRBV9 and TRBJ2-1; D remains unclear. CDR3 length: 15 amino acids. Trimming removed 1 base at V and 5 bases at J, with 13 bases between. Germline V gives CDR1 SGDLS, CDR2 YYNGEE. The CDR3 sequence is CASSVRQLNNNEQFF. CDR3 coding DNA: TGTGCCAGCAGCGTAAGGCAACTCAACAACAATGAGCAGTTCTTC.

The table lists this clone with a few counts. Other DNA sequences in this sample translate to the same CDR3. The chain has TRBV6-5 and TRBJ1-4; TRBD1 matches 9 bases. The junction had 3 bases not matched to a gene; V was cut back by 3 bases and J by 4 bases. The CDR3 extends over 15 amino acids. Germline-derived CDR1 and CDR2 are MNHEY and SVGAGI. CDR3 nucleotides: TGTGCCAGCAGTTATCGGACAGGGGTTAATGAAAAACTGTTTTTT. It yields the protein CASSYRTGVNEKLFF.

The rearrangement joins TRBV18 to TRBJ2-2, with 10 bases lining up with TRBD2. With 1 base clipped from V and 0 bases from J, the junction kept 8 bases outside the gene matches. The CDR3 extends over 19 amino acids. The germline V gene encodes CDR1 KGHSH and CDR2 LQKENI. The CDR3 sequence: CASSPLAGGTLANTGELFF. The DNA for the CDR3 is TGTGCCAGCTCACCACTAGCGGGAGGTACCCTCGCGAACACCGGGGAGCTGTTTTTT.

V is TRBV6-4 and J is TRBJ2-1; 8 nucleotides line up with TRBD1. V was clipped by 6 bases and J by 0 bases; unmatched bases: 4. The CDR3 extends over 15 amino acids. Germline V gene data show CDR1 as MRHNA and CDR2 as SNTAGT. CDR3 sequence reads: CASSDRGNSYNEQFF. The CDR3 DNA sequence: TGTGCCAGCAGCGACAGGGGAAACTCCTACAATGAGCAGTTCTTC.